Listed here are 2 T cell receptor beta chains from one sample, sequenced in a study of blood T cell repertoires in COVID-19 (dated by TCRdb to about 2020). Library preparation used the immunoSEQ multiplex PCR assay. TCRdb took over this immuneACCESS table, retaining in-frame rearrangements with V and J assigned. Such tables are incomplete; in checked studies, under half of the missing clones stem from an unresolved V gene, and the remainder is unexplained. Across this sample there are 97,000 or so clones, with roughly 87% seen only once. The ten largest clones take up roughly 5.2% of the sample. Material for sequencing was peripheral blood. Receptor source: a woman in her forties or fifties with COVID-19, enrolled during active disease.

This chain uses TRBV7-3 with TRBJ2-3; D is possibly TRBD2 (6 bases). The length of the CDR3 is 15 residues. V was shortened by 1 base and J by 3 bases, with 11 bases between the two germline ends. CDR1 and CDR2 from the germline V gene are SGHTA and FQGTGA. CDR3 nucleotide sequence: TGTGCCAGCAGCTTAAGTGGCGCGGGAACAGATACGCAGTATTTT. It is translated as CASSLSGAGTDTQYF.

This rearrangement joins TRBV5-1 to TRBJ1-5, with D perhaps matching TRBD1 (6 bases). This CDR3 is 14 amino acids long. The V gene lost 4 bases and the J gene lost 9 bases, with 17 bases spanning the gap. CDR1 and CDR2 (germline): SGHRS, YFSETQ. This CDR3 is CASSLTGPPWPQHF. Written as DNA, the CDR3 is TGCGCCAGCAGCCTCACAGGGCCCCCTTGGCCCCAGCATTTT.